Listed below are T cell receptor beta chains from one sample, sequenced in a study of technical replicates of blood from a few donors. Assay: immunoSEQ multiplex PCR; the TCRdb copy retains only in-frame clones and omits some. This table has around 16,000 clones, over 65% appearing once. Specimen: PBMCs. The receptor source for this set is a human donor in good health. Some clones in this sample may be carry-over from other donors' samples. CDR3s include the opening cysteine and the closing phenylalanine or tryptophan. A D gene is named only where the DNA matches it firmly. Clone size appears in some rows only: once, few, many, or a class for an expanded clone.

J: TRBJ2-1
size: .
V: TRBV18
D: TRBD1
CDR3: CASSPKNSGTGPHNEQFF
DNA: TGTGCCAGCTCACCGAAGAACTCCGGGACAGGCCCCCACAATGAGCAGTTCTTC

J: TRBJ1-2
size: .
V: TRBV6-5
D: .
CDR3: CASSYSRTGGSYGYTF
DNA: TGTGCCAGCAGTTACTCCCGGACGGGGGGGAGCTATGGCTACACCTTC

J: TRBJ1-5
size: .
V: TRBV7-8
D: .
CDR3: CASSQYRSYSNQPQHF
DNA: TGTGCCAGCAGCCAATACAGAAGCTATAGCAATCAGCCCCAGCATTTT

J: TRBJ1-1
size: .
V: TRBV18
D: .
CDR3: CASSPQGRAEAFF
DNA: TGTGCCAGCTCACCTCAGGGGAGGGCTGAAGCTTTCTTT

J: TRBJ1-5
size: .
V: TRBV30
D: .
CDR3: CAEGREGQPQHF
DNA: TGTGCCGAAGGGAGGGAAGGTCAGCCCCAGCATTTT

J: TRBJ2-1
size: .
V: TRBV4-2
D: TRBD2
CDR3: CASSQLRGSGSLGSYNEQFF
DNA: TGTGCCAGCAGCCAGCTTCGGGGTAGCGGGAGTTTGGGCTCCTACAATGAGCAGTTCTTC

J: TRBJ1-3
size: .
V: TRBV19
D: .
CDR3: CASSTTGDSGNTIYF
DNA: TGTGCCAGTAGTACCACGGGTGACTCTGGAAACACCATATATTTT

J: TRBJ2-3
size: .
V: TRBV16
D: .
CDR3: CASSHVLGRTSTDTQYF
DNA: TGTGCCAGCAGCCATGTCCTAGGACGGACTAGCACAGATACGCAGTATTTT

J: TRBJ1-1
size: once
V: TRBV6-5
D: .
CDR3: CASSYSSVADTEAFF
DNA: TGTGCCAGCAGTTACTCGAGCGTGGCGGACACTGAAGCTTTCTTT

J: TRBJ2-7
size: .
V: TRBV27
D: TRBD1
CDR3: CASNKQGGSSYEQYF
DNA: TGTGCCAGCAATAAACAGGGGGGAAGCTCCTACGAGCAGTACTTC